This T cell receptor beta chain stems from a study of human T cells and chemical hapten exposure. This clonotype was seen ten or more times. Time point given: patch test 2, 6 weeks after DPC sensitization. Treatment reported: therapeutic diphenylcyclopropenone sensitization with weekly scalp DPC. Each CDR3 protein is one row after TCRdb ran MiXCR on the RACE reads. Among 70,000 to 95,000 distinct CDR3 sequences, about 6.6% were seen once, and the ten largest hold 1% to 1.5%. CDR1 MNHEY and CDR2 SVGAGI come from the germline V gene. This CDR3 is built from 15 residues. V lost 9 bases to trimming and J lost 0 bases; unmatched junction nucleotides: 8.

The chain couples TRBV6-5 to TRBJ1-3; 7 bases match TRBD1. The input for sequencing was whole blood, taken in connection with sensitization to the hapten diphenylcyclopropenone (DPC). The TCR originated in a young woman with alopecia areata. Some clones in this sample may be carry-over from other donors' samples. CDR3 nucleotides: TGTGCCAGTACTAGAAAGGGGGCCTCTGGAAACACCATATATTTT. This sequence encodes CASTRKGASGNTIYF.